One and the same sample provided the 14 T cell receptor beta chains below, sequenced in a study of early T cells in non-severe SARS-CoV-2 infection. TCRdb re-called the 5' RACE reads through MiXCR, storing one row per CDR3 protein. Seen here are 86,000 or so distinct CDR3 sequences, 5.5% to 7.5% observed once, and the top ten hold about 7.5%. Sequencing was done on a sample of whole blood. These receptors originate from an adult who was a healthcare worker with PCR-confirmed SARS-CoV-2 infection or an uninfected control (not recorded which).

The table lists this clonotype with many counts. V usage is TRBV7-8 and J usage is TRBJ2-5; D might be TRBD2 (5 bases). The ends were cut back, 2 bases at V and 2 bases at J, with 12 bases in the middle. Germline V gives CDR1 SGHVS, CDR2 FQNEAQ. The length of the CDR3 is 15 residues. In DNA, the CDR3 is TGTGCCAGCAGCTTACAAGACTACAAACAAGAGACCCAGTACTTC. This sequence encodes CASSLQDYKQETQYF.

This clonotype was seen many times. The CDR3 DNA follows: TGTGCCAGCAGCTTAGATGGGACAGGGGTAGACACCGGGGAGCTGTTTTTT. Residues: CASSLDGTGVDTGELFF. The chain is built from TRBV11-2 and TRBJ2-2, with 10 bases lining up with TRBD1. The V gene end was trimmed by 0 bases and the J gene end by 3 bases; junction bases not matched to a gene: 4. Germline CDR1 is SGHAT and CDR2 is FQNNGV. The CDR3 contains 17 residues. Supplemented by reference TRBV11-2 and TRBJ2-2, the full variable domain reads EAGVAQSPRYKIIEKRQSVAFWCNPISGHATLYWYQQILGQGPKLLIQFQNNGVVDDSQLPKDRFSAERLKGVDSTLKIQPAKLEDSAVYLCASSLDGTGVDTGELFFGEGSRLTVL.

V is TRBV12-3 or TRBV12-4 and J is TRBJ1-1; possibly TRBD1 for D (5 bases). CDR3 length: 14 residues. Trimming took 5 bases from V and 2 from J, leaving 12 bases between them. Here the CDR3 DNA reads TGTGCCAGCAGTGTCACGACAGTCAACACTGAAGCTTTCTTT. Its translation: CASSVTTVNTEAFF.

This clonotype was picked up a small number of times. The V and J genes are TRBV20-1 and TRBJ1-6; maybe TRBD1 (5 bases). V was shortened by 3 bases and J by 7 bases, with 16 bases between the two germline ends. Germline-derived CDR1 and CDR2 are DFQATT and SNEGSKA (reference sequence). This CDR3 contains 15 residues. The CDR3 DNA reads as TGCAGTGCTAGGGACAACAACTCTGGGAATTCACCCCTCCACTTT. This encodes CSARDNNSGNSPLHF.

The V call is TRBV10-2, the J call TRBJ2-5; perhaps D is TRBD1 or TRBD2 (5 bases each). The V gene lost 6 bases and the J gene lost 4 bases, with 18 bases spanning the gap. The CDR3 is 15 amino acids. Germline loops: CDR1 WSHSY, CDR2 SAAADI. CDR3 nucleotide sequence: TGCGCCAGCAGGGACCGGGACCCAGCAAGAGAGACCCAGTACTTC. It is translated as CASRDRDPARETQYF.

This clonotype has a handful of counts. This chain connects TRBV12-3 or TRBV12-4 to TRBJ1-3, with D maybe TRBD1 (6 bases). The CDR3 contains 16 residues. V was clipped by 0 bases and J by 0 bases, with 9 bases between them. Written as DNA, the CDR3 is TGTGCCAGCAGTTTAGCGCGCAGGGGCTCTGGAAACACCATATATTTT. The encoded protein is CASSLARRGSGNTIYF.

The chain is built from TRBV7-8 and TRBJ2-5; D is possibly TRBD1 or TRBD2 (5 bases each). V was shortened by 5 bases and J by 5 bases, with 15 bases between the two germline ends. CDR3 size: 14 residues. The germline CDR1 and CDR2 sequences are SGHVS and FQNEAQ. Here the CDR3 DNA reads TGTGCCAGCAGCCAGGTGGAAGGGACGGAGACCCAGTACTTC. Protein product: CASSQVEGTETQYF.

J is TRBJ2-3 and V is TRBV5-1, with 7 bases fitting TRBD1. The CDR3 sequence is 15 residues long. CDR1 and CDR2 from the germline V gene are SGHRS and YFSETQ. J was trimmed by 0 bases and V by 4 bases; bases with no gene match: 5. Here the CDR3 reads CASSRTGASTDTQYF. The CDR3 bases are TGCGCCAGCAGCAGAACAGGGGCTAGCACAGATACGCAGTATTTT.

This clonotype came up many times. The V and J genes are TRBV27 and TRBJ2-2, with D tentatively TRBD1 or TRBD2 (5 bases each). The ends were cut back, 7 bases at V and 2 bases at J, with 20 bases in the middle. The germline V gene has CDR1 MNHEY and CDR2 SMNVEV (reference sequence). The CDR3 loop spans 17 amino acids. CDR3 coding DNA: TGTGCCAGCAAAAAAGCTCCGGGACCAATAAACACCGGGGAGCTGTTTTTT. This sequence encodes CASKKAPGPINTGELFF.

Only a few counts were recorded for this clonotype. The J gene is TRBJ2-7, the V gene TRBV9; D not certain. This CDR3 contains 14 residues. Trimming shortened V by 0 bases and J by 2 bases, and 9 bases separated the two germline ends. Germline V gene sequence: CDR1 SGDLS, CDR2 YYNGEE. CDR3 sequence: CASSVDAQPYEQYF. The CDR3 coding sequence is TGTGCCAGCAGCGTAGATGCACAGCCCTACGAGCAGTACTTC.

The chain links TRBV9 to TRBJ1-1; D remains unclear. Between the trimmed V and J ends, which lost 1 base and 2 bases, there was a span of 6 bases. Germline V gene sequence: CDR1 SGDLS, CDR2 YYNGEE. The CDR3 is 13 amino acids. CDR3 loop: CASSVSANTEAFF. The DNA of the CDR3 is TGTGCCAGCAGCGTAAGTGCCAACACTGAAGCTTTCTTT.

This clonotype was seen at least ten times. This chain links TRBV7-6 with TRBJ2-3; D remains ambiguous. In germline, CDR1 is SGHVS, CDR2 FNYEAQ. V lost 5 bases and J 4 bases, leaving 16 bases between the germline ends. This CDR3 comprises 15 residues. The CDR3 spells CASSLTPRPPDTQYF. CDR3 DNA sequence: TGTGCCAGCAGCCTTACTCCAAGACCCCCAGATACGCAGTATTTT.

This clonotype was observed at least ten times. The chain recombines TRBV4-3 with TRBJ2-4, with D perhaps TRBD2 (6 bases). Germline V CDR1 and CDR2: LGHNA, YSLEER. V lost 0 bases and J 4 bases, leaving 13 bases between the germline ends. CDR3 length: 16 amino acids. The CDR3 nucleotides read TGCGCCAGCAGCCAAGAGATCGGGCGGGAAAAAAACATTCAGTACTTC. It encodes CASSQEIGREKNIQYF.

The chain carries TRBV5-1 and TRBJ2-1; 9 nucleotides match TRBD1. Germline trimming cut 7 bases from V and 8 bases from J; bases unmatched to any gene: 4. The CDR3 is made up of 12 amino acids. Germline CDR1 SGHRS, CDR2 YFSETQ. The CDR3 nucleotides read TGCGCCAGCGCACAGGGGGCTTATGAGCAGTTCTTC. This sequence encodes CASAQGAYEQFF.